This T cell receptor (beta chain) was documented in a study of blood T cell repertoires in COVID-19. CDR1 and CDR2 (germline): SGHNT, YYREEE (reference sequence). This CDR3 is built from 13 residues. J was trimmed by 3 bases and V by 5 bases; bases with no gene match: 3. Profiled with immunoSEQ multiplex PCR; TCRdb holds only in-frame clones, not every one. The sample has about 300,000 clones; around 92% are singletons. Participants, 18 to 89 years old, spanned about 26 US areas. V and J are TRBV5-4 and TRBJ1-2; 8 nucleotides match TRBD1. The receptor was derived from a woman aged 45-60 years who had been exposed to COVID-19. Sequences were obtained from PBMCs or T cells enriched from blood (not recorded which). The CDR3: CASRPGQDYGYTF. The CDR3 DNA is TGTGCCAGCAGACCGGGACAGGACTATGGCTACACCTTC.